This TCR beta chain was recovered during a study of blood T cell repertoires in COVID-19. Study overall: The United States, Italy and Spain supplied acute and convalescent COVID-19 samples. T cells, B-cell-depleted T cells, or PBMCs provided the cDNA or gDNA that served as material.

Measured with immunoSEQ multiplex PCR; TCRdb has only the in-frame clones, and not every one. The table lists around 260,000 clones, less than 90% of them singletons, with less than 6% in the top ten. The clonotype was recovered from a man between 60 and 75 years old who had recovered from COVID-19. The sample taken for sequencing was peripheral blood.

CDR3 amino acids: CASSPGQYNEQFF. As DNA, the CDR3 is TGTGCCAGCAGCCCCGGACAGTACAATGAGCAGTTCTTC. V and J are TRBV5-4 and TRBJ2-1; the D gene is possibly TRBD1 (6 bases). V lost 4 bases and J 4 bases, leaving 9 bases between the germline ends. There are 13 residues in the CDR3. Germline CDR1 and CDR2: SGHNT and YYREEE (reference sequence).